The rows below give T cell receptor beta chains drawn from one sample of a study of cytomegalovirus exposure and HLA in healthy donors. Here immunoSEQ multiplex PCR was the method, and the copy in TCRdb shows in-frame clones only, minus some. Here the sample spans about 140,000 clones, approximately 86% being singletons. The sequenced sample was PBMCs. These receptors all stem from a woman between 40 and 50 years old in good health and CMV-seronegative. Both conserved end residues are trimmed from each CDR3.

TRBJ2-5,TRBV2,ASSATGPQETQY
TRBJ2-7,TRBV5-4,ASMGTSGSYEQY
TRBJ1-1,TRBV28,ASSLLGQGDAF
TRBJ2-7,TRBV19,ASSSQGDEQY
TRBJ2-1,TRBV7-9,ASSSVLLGGPYNEQF
TRBJ2-5,TRBV27,ASSTTDLAEQETQY
TRBJ1-1,TRBV11-3,ASGGGGRSLNTEAF
TRBJ2-3,TRBV5-1,ASSTGTGPSVGDTQY
TRBJ2-1,TRBV5-1,ASSSSGTSASSYNEQF
TRBJ2-1,TRBV19,ASSTPGTRGNNEQF
TRBJ1-1,TRBV7-6,ASSLASGVTEAF
TRBJ2-1,TRBV6-1,ASSVLAGRDEQF
TRBJ2-1,TRBV11-3,ASSEGRSSGLAGVDEQF
TRBJ1-5,TRBV28,ASSPGVNNQPQH
TRBJ2-7,TRBV6-8,ASSYYTSGEARVLYEQY
TRBJ1-5,TRBV30,AWGRGGASEQPQH
TRBJ1-2,TRBV5-4,ASRPQTGSYGYT
TRBJ2-2,TRBV7-2,ASSLARETGELF
TRBJ2-3,TRBV5-1,ASSLQGGTDTQY
TRBJ1-4,TRBV28,ASSLWTGRNEKLF
TRBJ2-1,TRBV7-9,ASSLAGLAREQF
TRBJ1-2,TRBV28,ASSPQNYGYT
TRBJ2-3,TRBV5-1,ASSLGSGLRTDTQY
TRBJ2-1,TRBV5-5,ASSPMGGSNEQF
TRBJ2-7,TRBV5-1,ASSSNTGYEQY